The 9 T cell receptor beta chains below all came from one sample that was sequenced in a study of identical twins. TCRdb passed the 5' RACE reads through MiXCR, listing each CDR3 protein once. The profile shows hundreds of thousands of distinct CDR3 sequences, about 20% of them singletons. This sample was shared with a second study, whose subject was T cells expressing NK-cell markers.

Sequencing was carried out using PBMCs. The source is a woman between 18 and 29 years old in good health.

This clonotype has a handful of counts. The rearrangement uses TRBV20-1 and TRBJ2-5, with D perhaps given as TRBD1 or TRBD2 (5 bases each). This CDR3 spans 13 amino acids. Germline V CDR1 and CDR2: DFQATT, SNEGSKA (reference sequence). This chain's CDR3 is CSIGTSRGETQYF. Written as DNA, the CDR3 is TGCAGCATTGGGACCTCGAGGGGTGAGACCCAGTACTTC.

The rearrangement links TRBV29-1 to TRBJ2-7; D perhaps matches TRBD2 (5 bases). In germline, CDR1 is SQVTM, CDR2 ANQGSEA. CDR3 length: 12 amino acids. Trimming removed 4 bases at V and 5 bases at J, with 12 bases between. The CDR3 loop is CSVAVLGNEQYF. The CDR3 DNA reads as TGCAGCGTTGCGGTACTCGGGAACGAGCAGTACTTC.

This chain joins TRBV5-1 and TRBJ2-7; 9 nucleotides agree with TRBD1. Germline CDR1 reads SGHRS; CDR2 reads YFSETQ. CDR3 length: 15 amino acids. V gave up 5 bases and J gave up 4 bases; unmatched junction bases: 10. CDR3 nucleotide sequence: TGCGCCAGCAGTCGAGGACAGGGGAGGGGGTACGAGCAGTACTTC. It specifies CASSRGQGRGYEQYF. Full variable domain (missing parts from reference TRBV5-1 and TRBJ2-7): KAGVTQTPRYLIKTRGQQVTLSCSPISGHRSVSWYQQTPGQGLQFLFEYFSETQRNKGNFPGRFSGRQFSNSRSEMNVSTLELGDSALYLCASSRGQGRGYEQYFGPGTRLTVT.

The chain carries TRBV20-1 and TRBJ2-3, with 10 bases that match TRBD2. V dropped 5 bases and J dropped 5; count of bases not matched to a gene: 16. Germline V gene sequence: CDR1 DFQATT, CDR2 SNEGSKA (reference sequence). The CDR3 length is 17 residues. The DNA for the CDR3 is TGCAGTGCTCCGGGACAGTTCTTAGCGGGGGGAATAGATACGCAGTATTTT. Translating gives CSAPGQFLAGGIDTQYF.

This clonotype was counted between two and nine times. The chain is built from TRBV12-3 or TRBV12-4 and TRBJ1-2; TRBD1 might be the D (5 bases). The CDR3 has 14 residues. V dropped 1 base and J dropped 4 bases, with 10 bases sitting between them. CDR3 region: CASSLERGAYGYTF. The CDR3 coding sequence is TGTGCCAGCAGTTTAGAAAGGGGTGCCTATGGCTACACCTTC.

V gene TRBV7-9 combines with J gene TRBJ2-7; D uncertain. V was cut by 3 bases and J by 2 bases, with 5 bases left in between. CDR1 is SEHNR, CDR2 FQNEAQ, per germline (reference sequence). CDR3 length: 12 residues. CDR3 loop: CASSFLTYEQYF. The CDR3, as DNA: TGTGCCAGCAGCTTCTTGACCTACGAGCAGTACTTC. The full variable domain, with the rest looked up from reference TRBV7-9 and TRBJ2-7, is DTGVSQNPRHKITKRGQNVTFRCDPISEHNRLYWYRQTLGQGPEFLTYFQNEAQLEKSRLLSDRFSAERPKGSFSTLEIQRTEQGDSAMYLCASSFLTYEQYFGPGTRLTVT.

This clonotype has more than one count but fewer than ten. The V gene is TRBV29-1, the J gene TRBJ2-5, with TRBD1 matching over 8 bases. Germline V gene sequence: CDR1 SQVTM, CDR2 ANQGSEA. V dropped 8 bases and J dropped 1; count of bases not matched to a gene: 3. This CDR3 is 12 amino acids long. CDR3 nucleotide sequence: TGCAGCACGACAGGGGCCCAAGAGACCCAGTACTTC. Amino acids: CSTTGAQETQYF. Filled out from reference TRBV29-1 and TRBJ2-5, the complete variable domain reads SAVISQKPSRDICQRGTSLTIQCQVDSQVTMMFWYRQQPGQSLTLIATANQGSEATYESGFVIDKFPISRPNLTFSTLTVSNMSPEDSSIYLCSTTGAQETQYFGPGTRLLVL.

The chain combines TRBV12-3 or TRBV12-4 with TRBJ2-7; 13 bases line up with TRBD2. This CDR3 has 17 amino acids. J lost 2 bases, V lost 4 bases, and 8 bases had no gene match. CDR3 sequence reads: CASSSWTSGGPTYEQYF. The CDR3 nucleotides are TGTGCCAGCAGTTCCTGGACTAGCGGGGGACCTACCTACGAGCAGTACTTC.

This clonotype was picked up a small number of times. The CDR3 coding sequence is TGTGCCAGCATCCGACAGGGCACTGGGGGTGATGGCTACACCTTC. As protein: CASIRQGTGGDGYTF. V usage is TRBV12-3 or TRBV12-4 and J usage is TRBJ1-2; 7 nucleotides match TRBD1. V shed 7 bases and J 6 bases; nucleotides not matched to a gene: 14. CDR3 length: 15 residues.